The table lists the clone carrying this T cell receptor beta chain with a few counts. The sample comes from a study of blood T cells in healthy people across ages. A J-beta primer mix and a sample-barcoded 5' primer were used in a second PCR of roughly 6 to 11 cycles. TCRdb used MiXCR to reprocess the 5' RACE reads, holding one entry per CDR3 protein. The profile shows a few hundred thousand distinct CDR3 sequences, more than 45% of them singletons. This sequence was found in a man in his fifties or sixties in good health. The specimen was blood.

The chain's CDR3 is CASSPGEGASKAFF. CDR3 DNA sequence: TGTGCCAGCAGTCCCGGGGAGGGGGCGAGTAAAGCTTTCTTT. The genes are TRBV12-3 or TRBV12-4 and TRBJ1-1, with TRBD1 matching over 7 bases. The CDR3 totals 14 residues. V trimming: 5 bases; J trimming: 9 bases; junction bases outside the gene matches: 12.